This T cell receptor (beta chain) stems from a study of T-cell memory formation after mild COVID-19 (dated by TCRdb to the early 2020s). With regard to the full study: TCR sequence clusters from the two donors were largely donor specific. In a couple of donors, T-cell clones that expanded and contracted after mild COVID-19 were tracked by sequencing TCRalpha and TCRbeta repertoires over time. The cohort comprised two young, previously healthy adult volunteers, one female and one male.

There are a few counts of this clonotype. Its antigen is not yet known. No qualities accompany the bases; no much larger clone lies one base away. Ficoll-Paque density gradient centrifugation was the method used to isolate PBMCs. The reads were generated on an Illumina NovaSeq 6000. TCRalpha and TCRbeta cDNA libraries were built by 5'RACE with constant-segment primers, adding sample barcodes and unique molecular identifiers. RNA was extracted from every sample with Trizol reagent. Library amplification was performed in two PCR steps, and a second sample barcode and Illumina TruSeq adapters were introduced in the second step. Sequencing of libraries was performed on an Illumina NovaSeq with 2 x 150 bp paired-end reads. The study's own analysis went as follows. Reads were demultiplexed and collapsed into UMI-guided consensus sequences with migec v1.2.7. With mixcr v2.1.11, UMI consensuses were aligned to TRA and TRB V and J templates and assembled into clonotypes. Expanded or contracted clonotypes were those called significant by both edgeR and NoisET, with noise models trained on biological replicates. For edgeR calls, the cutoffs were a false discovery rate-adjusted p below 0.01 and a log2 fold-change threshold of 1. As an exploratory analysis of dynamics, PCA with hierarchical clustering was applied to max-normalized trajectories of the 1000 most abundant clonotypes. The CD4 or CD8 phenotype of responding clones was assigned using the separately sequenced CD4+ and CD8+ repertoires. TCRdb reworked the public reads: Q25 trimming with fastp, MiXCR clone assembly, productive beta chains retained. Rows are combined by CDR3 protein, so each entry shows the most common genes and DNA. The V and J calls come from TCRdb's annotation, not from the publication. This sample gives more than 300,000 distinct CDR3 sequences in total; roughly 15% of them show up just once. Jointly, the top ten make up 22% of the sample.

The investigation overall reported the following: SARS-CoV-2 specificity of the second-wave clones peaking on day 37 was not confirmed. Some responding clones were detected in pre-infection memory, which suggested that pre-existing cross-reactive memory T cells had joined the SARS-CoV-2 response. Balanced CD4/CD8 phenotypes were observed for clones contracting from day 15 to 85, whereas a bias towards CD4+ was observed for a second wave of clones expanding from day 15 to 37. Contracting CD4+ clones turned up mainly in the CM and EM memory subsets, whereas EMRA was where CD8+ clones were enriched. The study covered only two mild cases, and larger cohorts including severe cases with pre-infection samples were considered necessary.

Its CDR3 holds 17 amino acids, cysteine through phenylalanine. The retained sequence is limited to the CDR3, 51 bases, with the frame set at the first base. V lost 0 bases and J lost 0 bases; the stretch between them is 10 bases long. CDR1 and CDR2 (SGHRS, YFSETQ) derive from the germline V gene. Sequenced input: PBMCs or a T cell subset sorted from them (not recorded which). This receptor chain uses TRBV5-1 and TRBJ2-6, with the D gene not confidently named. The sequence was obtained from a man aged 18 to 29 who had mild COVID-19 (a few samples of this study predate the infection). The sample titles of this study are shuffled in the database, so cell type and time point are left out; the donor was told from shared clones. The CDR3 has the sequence CASSLVSQASGANVLTF. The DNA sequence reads TGCGCCAGCAGCTTGGTGTCGCAAGCCTCTGGGGCCAACGTCCTGACTTTC.